This T cell receptor beta chain was identified during a study of monozygotic twins with inflammatory bowel disease. After re-calling the 5' RACE reads, TCRdb lists one entry per CDR3 protein, DNA absent. This table holds about 380,000 distinct CDR3 sequences. The TCR comes from a human donor with ulcerative colitis or Crohn's disease, or a healthy co-twin of an affected twin (not recorded which). Input material: blood.

CDR3 residues: CASSPRRAGTGGDGYTF. The V and J genes are TRBV7-2 and TRBJ1-2; TCRdb's D gene call, TRBD1, goes unchecked for lack of DNA. The germline CDR1 and CDR2 sequences are SGHTA and FQGNSA. This CDR3 has 17 residues.